The clone carrying this T cell receptor beta chain was counted at least ten times. Its antigen is as yet unknown. The germline gives CDR1 SQVTM, CDR2 ANQGSEA. The CDR3 length is 15 residues. The junction had 17 bases not matched to a gene; V was cut back by 8 bases and J by 10 bases. The record originates from a study of early T cells in non-severe SARS-CoV-2 infection. For the study at large: Sequencing of unsorted whole blood was done on bulk RNA, leaving chains unpaired.

The protocol attached unique molecular identifiers to individual cDNA molecules. TCRdb re-called the 5' RACE reads through MiXCR, storing one row per CDR3 protein. The repertoire holds some 26,000 distinct CDR3 sequences, with approximately 4.4% as singletons. The study, taken as a whole, reports: Reliance on VDJdb matching favored anti-spike CD8 responses; private and CD4 specificities were missed.

Sequencing was performed on whole blood. This TCR was sampled from an adult who was a healthcare worker with PCR-confirmed SARS-CoV-2 infection or an uninfected control (not recorded which). The gene calls are TRBV29-1 and TRBJ2-2; 9 positions match TRBD1. CDR3 in amino acids: CSSRSGDRALEELFF. CDR3 nucleotide sequence: TGCAGCTCCCGATCAGGGGACAGGGCTCTCGAGGAGCTGTTTTTT.